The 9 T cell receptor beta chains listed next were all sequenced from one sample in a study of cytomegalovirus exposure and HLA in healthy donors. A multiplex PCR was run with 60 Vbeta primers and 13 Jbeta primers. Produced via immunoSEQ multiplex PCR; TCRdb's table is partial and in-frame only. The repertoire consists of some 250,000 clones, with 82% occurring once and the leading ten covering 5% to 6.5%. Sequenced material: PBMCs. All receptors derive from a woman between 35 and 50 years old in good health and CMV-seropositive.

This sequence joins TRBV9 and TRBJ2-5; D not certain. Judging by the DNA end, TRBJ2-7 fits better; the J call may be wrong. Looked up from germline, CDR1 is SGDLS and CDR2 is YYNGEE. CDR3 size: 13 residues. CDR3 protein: CASSVGGSYEQYF. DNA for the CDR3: TGTGCCAGCAGCGTAGGCGGCTCCTACGAGCAGTACTTC.

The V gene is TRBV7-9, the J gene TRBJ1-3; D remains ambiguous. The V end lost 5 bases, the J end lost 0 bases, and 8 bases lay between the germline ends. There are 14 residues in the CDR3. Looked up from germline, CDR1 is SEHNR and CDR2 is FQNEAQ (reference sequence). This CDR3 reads CASSSLYSGNTIYF. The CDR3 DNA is TGTGCCAGCAGCAGCTTATACTCTGGAAACACCATATATTTT.

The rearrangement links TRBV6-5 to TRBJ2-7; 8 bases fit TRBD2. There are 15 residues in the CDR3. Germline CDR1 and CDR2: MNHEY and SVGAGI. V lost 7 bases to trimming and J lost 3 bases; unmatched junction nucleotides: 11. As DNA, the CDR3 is TGTGCCAGCACCTCATCGAGCGGGGGCCTCTACGAGCAGTACTTC. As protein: CASTSSSGGLYEQYF.

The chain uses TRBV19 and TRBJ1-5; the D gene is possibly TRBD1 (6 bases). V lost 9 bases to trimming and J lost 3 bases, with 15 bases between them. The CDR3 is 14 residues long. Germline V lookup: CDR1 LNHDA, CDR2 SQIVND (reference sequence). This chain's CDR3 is CASRRTDPNQPQHF. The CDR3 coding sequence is TGTGCCAGCAGGAGGACAGATCCCAATCAGCCCCAGCATTTT.

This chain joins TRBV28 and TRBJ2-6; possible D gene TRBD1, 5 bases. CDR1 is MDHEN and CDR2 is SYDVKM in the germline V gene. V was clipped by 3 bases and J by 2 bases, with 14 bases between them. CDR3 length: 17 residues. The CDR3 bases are TGTGCCAGCAGTTTGGGGCAGGGTCTTGCTGGGGCCAACGTCCTGACTTTC. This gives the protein CASSLGQGLAGANVLTF. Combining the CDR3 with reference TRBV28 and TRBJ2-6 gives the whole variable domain DVKVTQSSRYLVKRTGEKVFLECVQDMDHENMFWYRQDPGLGLRLIYFSYDVKMKEKGDIPEGYSVSREKKERFSLILESASTNQTSMYLCASSLGQGLAGANVLTFGAGSRLTVL.

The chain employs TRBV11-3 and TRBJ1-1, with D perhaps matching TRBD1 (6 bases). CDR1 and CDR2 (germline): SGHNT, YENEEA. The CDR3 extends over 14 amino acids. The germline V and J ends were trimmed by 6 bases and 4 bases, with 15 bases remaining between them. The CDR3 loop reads CASSPNRVGTEAFF. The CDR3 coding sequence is TGTGCCAGCAGTCCTAACAGGGTCGGCACTGAAGCTTTCTTT.

CDR3 amino acids: CASSEGARELFF. DNA for the CDR3: TGCGCCAGCAGTGAGGGAGCAAGGGAGCTGTTTTTT. The chain links TRBV10-1 to TRBJ2-2; D uncertain. There are 12 residues in the CDR3. V was clipped by 2 bases and J by 9 bases, with 7 bases between them. Germline-derived CDR1 and CDR2 are WNHNN and SYGVQD (reference sequence).

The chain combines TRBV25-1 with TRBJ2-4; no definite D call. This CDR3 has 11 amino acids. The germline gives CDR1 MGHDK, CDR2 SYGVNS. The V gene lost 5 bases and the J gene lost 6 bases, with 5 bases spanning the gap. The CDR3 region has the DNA TGTGCCAGCAGTCACAGAAACATTCAGTACTTC. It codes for CASSHRNIQYF.

Written as DNA, the CDR3 is TGTGCCAGCAGTGCCTCCCCGGGACAGGGAATTCAAAATGAGCAGTTCTTC. Its translation: CASSASPGQGIQNEQFF. The chain uses TRBV25-1 and TRBJ2-1; 9 bases are shared with TRBD1. With V trimmed by 4 bases and J by 7 bases, 14 bases remained unmatched. The germline V gene encodes CDR1 MGHDK and CDR2 SYGVNS. This CDR3 comprises 17 residues.